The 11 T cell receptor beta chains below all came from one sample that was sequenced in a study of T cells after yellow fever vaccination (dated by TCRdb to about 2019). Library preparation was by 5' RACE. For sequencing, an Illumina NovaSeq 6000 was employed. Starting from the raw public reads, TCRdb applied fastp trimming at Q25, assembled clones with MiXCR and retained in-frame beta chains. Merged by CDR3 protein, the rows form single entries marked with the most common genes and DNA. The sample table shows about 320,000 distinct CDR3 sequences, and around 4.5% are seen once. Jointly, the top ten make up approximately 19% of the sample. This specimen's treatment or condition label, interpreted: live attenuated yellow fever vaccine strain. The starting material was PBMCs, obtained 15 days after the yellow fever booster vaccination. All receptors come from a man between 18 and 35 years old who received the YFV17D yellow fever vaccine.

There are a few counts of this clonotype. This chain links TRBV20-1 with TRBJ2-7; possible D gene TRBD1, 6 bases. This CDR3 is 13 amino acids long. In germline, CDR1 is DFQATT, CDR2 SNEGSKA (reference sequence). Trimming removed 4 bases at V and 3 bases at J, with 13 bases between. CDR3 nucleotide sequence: TGCAGTGCTACACAGACAGGAGGCTACGAGCAGTACGTC. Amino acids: CSATQTGGYEQYV.

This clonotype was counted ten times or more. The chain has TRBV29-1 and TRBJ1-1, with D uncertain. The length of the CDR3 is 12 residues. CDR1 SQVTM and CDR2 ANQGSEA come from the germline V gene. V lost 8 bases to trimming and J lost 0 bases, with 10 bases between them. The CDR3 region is CSPLRVNTEAFF. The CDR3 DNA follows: TGCAGCCCCCTCCGGGTGAACACTGAAGCTTTCTTT.

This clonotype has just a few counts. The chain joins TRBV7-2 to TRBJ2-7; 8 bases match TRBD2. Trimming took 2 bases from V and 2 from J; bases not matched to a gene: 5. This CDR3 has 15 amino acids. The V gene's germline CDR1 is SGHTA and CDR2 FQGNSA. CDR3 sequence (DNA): TGTGCCAGCAGCTTAACGCGGGGGGCCACCTACGAGCAGTACTTC. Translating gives CASSLTRGATYEQYF.

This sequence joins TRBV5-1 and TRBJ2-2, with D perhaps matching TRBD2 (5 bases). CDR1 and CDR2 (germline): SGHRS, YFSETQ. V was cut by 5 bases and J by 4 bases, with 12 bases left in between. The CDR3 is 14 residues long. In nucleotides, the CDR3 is TGCGCCAGCAGGAGGGAGATGGTCACCGGGGAGCTGTTTTTT. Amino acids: CASRREMVTGELFF.

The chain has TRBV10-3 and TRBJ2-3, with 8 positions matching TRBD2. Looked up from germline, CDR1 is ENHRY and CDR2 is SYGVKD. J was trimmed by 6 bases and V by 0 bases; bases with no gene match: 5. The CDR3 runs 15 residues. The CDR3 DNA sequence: TGTGCCATCAGTGAGTCGACGGGGGGGCCCGATACGCAGTATTTT. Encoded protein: CAISESTGGPDTQYF.

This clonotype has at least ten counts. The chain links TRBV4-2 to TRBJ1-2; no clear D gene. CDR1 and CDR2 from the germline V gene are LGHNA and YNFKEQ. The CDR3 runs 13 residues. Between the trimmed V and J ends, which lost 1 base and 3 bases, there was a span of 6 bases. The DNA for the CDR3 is TGTGCCAGCAGCCAAGGCCAGGACTATGGCTACACCTTC. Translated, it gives CASSQGQDYGYTF.

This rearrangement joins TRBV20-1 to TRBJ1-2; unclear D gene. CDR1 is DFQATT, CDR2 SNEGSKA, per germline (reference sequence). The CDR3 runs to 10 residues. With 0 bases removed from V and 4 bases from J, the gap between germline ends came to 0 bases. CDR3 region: CSARDYGYTF. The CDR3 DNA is TGCAGTGCTAGAGACTATGGCTACACCTTC.

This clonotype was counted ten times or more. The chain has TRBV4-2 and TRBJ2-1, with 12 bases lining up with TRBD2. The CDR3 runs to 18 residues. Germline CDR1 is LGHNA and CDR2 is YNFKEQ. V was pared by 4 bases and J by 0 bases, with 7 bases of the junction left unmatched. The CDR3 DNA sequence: TGTGCCAGCAGCCGAGATCCTAGCGGGGGGGACTCCTACAATGAGCAGTTCTTC. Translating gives CASSRDPSGGDSYNEQFF.

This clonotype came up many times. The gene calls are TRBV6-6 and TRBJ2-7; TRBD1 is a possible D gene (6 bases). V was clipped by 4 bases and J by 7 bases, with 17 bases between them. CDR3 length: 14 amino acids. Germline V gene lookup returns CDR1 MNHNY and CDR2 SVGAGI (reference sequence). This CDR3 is CASSSPPGAREQYV. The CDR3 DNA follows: TGTGCCAGCAGTTCCCCTCCAGGGGCAAGGGAGCAGTACGTC.

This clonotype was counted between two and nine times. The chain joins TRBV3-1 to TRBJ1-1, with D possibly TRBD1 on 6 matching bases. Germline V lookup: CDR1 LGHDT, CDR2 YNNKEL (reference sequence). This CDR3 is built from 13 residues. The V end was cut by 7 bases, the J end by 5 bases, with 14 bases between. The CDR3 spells CASNIQGGTEAFF. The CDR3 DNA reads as TGTGCCAGCAATATACAGGGAGGGACTGAAGCTTTCTTT.

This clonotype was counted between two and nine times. The CDR3, as DNA: TGTGCCAGCACCTCTCGGGGACTAGCCGCCTACAATGAGCAGTTCTTC. It yields the protein CASTSRGLAAYNEQFF. The J gene is TRBJ2-1, the V gene TRBV12-3 or TRBV12-4; 9 nucleotides align to TRBD2. The CDR3 spans 16 residues. Trimming removed 7 bases from V and 2 bases from J; junction bases left unmatched: 9.